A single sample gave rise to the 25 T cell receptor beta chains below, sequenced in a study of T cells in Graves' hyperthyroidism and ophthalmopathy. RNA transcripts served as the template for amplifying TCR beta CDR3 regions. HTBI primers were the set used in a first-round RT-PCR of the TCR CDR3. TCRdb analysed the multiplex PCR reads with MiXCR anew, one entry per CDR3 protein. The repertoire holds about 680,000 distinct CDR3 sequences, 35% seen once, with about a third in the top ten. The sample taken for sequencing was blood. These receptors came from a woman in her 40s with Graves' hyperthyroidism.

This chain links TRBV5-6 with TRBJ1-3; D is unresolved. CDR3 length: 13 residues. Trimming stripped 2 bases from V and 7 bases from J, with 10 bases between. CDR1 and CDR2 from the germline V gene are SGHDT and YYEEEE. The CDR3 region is CASSFWESNTIYF. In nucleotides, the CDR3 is TGTGCCAGCAGCTTCTGGGAATCGAACACCATATATTTT.

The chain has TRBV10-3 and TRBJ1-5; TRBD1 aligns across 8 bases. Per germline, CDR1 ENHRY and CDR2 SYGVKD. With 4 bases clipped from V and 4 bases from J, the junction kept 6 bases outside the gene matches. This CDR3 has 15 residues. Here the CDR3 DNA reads TGTGCCATCAGTGTACAGGGGGACAGTAATCAGCCCCAGCATTTT. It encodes CAISVQGDSNQPQHF.

The CDR3 sequence: CASPNTEAFF. CDR3 DNA sequence: TGTGCCAGCCCTAACACTGAAGCTTTCTTT. V usage is TRBV2 and J usage is TRBJ1-1; D not certain. The CDR3 is 10 amino acids. CDR1 is SNHLY, CDR2 FYNNEI, per germline. Trimming removed 8 bases from V and 2 bases from J, with 3 bases in between. Together with reference TRBV2 and TRBJ1-1, the CDR3 gives the full variable domain: EPEVTQTPSHQVTQMGQEVILRCVPISNHLYFYWYRQILGQKVEFLVSFYNNEISEKSEIFDDQFSVERPDGSNFTLKIRSTKLEDSAMYFCASPNTEAFFGQGTRLTVV.

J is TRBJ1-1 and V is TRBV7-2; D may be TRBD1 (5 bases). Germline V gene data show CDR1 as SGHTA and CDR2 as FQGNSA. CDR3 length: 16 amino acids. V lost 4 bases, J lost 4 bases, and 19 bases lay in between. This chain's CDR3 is CASSSSRRGAGTEAFF. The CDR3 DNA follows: TGTGCCAGCAGCTCGTCGCGGCGGGGCGCGGGCACTGAAGCTTTCTTT.

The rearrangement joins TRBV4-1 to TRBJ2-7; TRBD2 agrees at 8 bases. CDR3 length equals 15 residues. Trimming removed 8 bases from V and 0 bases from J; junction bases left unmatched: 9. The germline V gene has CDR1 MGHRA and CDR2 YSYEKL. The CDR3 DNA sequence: TGCGCCAGCGGGTATTCTGCGGGGGGCTCCTACGAGCAGTACTTC. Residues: CASGYSAGGSYEQYF.

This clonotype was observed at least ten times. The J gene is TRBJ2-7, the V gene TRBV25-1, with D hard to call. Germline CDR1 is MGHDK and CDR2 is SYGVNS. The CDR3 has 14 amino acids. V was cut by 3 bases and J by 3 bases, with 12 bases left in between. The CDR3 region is CASSDTLSFYEQYF. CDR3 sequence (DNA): TGTGCCAGCAGTGACACCCTATCCTTCTACGAGCAGTACTTC.

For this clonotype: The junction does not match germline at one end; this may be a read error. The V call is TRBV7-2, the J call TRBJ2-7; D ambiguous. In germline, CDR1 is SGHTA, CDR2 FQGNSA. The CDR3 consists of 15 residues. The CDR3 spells CASSQDKNSNDEQYF. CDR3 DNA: TGCGCCAGCAGCCAAGACAAAAACAGCAACGACGAGCAGTACTTC.

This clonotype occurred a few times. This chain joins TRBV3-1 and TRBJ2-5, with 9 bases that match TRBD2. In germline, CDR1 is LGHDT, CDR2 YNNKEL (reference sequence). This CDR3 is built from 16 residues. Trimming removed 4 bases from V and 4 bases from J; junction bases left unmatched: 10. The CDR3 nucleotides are TGTGCCAGCAGCCCGACGGGACTAGCCGAGGGAGAGACCCAGTACTTC. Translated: CASSPTGLAEGETQYF.

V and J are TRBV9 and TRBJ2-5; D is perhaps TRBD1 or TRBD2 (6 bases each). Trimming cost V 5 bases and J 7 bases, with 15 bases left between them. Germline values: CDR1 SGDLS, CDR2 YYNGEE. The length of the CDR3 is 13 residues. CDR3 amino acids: CASSPHGGGTQYF. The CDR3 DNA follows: TGTGCCAGCAGTCCCCACGGGGGCGGGACCCAGTACTTC.

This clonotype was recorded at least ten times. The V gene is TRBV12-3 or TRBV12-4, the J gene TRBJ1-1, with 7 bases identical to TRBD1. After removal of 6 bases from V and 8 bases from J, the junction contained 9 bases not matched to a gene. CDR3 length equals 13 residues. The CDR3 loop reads CASRRNSDREAFF. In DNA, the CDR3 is TGTGCCAGCAGACGAAACTCGGACAGGGAAGCTTTCTTT.

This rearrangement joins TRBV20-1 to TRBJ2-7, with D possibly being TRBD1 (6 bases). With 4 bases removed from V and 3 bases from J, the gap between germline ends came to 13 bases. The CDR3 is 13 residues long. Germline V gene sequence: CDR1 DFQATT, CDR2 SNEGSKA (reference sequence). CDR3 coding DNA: TGCAGTGCTAAAAGGGAAGGGGGCTACGAGCAGTACTTC. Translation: CSAKREGGYEQYF.

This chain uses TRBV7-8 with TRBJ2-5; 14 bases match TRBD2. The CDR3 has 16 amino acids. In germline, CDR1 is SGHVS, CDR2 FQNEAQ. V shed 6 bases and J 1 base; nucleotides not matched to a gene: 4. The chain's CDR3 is CASSTGTSGGQETQYF. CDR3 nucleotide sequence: TGTGCCAGCAGTACGGGGACTAGCGGGGGCCAAGAGACCCAGTACTTC. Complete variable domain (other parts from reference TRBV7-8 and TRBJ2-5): GAGVSQSPRYKVAKRGQDVALRCDPISGHVSLFWYQQALGQGPEFLTYFQNEAQLDKSGLPSDRFFAERPEGSVSTLKIQRTQQEDSAVYLCASSTGTSGGQETQYFGPGTRLLVL.

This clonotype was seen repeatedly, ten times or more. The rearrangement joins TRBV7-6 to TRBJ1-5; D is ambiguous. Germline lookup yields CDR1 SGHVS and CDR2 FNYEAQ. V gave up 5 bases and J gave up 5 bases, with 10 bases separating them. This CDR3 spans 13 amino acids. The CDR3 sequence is CASSQRVDQPQHF. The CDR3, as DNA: TGTGCCAGCAGCCAAAGGGTGGATCAGCCCCAGCATTTT.

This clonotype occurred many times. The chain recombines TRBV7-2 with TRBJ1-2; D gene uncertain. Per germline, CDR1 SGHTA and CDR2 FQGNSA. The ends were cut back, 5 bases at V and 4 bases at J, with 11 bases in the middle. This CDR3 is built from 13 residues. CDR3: CASSEYRTYGYTF. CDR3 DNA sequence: TGTGCCAGCAGCGAGTACAGAACCTATGGCTACACCTTC.

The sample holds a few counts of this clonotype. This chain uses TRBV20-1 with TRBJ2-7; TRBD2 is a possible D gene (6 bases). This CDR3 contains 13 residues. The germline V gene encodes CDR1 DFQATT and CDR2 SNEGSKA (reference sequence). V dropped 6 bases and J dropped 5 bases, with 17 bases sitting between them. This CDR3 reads CSAKPIQRDEQYF. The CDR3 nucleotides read TGCAGTGCAAAGCCTATCCAGCGGGACGAGCAGTACTTC.

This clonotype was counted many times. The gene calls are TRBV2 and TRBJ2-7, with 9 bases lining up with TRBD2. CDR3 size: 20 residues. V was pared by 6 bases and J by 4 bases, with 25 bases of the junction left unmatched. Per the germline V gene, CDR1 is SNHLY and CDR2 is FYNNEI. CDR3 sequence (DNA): TGTGCCAGCAGGGCCCGGTCGGCTAGCGGGACCGGGATAGCTCAATACGAGCAGTACTTC. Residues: CASRARSASGTGIAQYEQYF. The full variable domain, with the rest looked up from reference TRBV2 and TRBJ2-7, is EPEVTQTPSHQVTQMGQEVILRCVPISNHLYFYWYRQILGQKVEFLVSFYNNEISEKSEIFDDQFSVERPDGSNFTLKIRSTKLEDSAMYFCASRARSASGTGIAQYEQYFGPGTRLTVT.

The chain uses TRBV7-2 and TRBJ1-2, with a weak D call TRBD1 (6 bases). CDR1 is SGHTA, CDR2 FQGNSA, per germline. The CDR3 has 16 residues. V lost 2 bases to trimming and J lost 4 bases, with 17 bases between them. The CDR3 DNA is TGTGCCAGCAGCTTATCGGTCCCAGGGGCCGGCTATGGCTACACCTTC. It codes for CASSLSVPGAGYGYTF.

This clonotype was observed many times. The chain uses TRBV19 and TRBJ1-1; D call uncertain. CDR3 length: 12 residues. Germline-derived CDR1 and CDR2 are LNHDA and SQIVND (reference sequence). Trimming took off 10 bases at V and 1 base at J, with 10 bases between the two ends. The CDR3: CATTLPNTEAFF. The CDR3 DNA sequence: TGTGCCACTACCTTACCGAACACTGAAGCTTTCTTT.

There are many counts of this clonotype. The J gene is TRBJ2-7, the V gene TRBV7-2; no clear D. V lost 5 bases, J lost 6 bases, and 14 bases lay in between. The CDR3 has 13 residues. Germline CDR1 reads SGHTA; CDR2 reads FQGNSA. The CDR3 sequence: CASSLWEIGEQYF. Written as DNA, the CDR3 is TGTGCCAGCAGCCTATGGGAAATCGGCGAGCAGTACTTC.

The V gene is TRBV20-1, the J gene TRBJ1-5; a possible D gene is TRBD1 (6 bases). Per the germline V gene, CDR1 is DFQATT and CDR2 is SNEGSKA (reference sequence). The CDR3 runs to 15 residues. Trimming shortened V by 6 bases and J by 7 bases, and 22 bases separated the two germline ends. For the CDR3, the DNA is TGCAGTGCCATGAGGGGGACTCTTGAGGGGCAGCCCCAGCATTTT. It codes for CSAMRGTLEGQPQHF.

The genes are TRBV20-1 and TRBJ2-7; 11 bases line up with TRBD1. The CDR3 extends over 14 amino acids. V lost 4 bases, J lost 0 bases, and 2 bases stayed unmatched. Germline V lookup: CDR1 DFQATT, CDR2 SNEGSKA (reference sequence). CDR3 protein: CSATDRGPSYEQYF. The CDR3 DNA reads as TGCAGTGCTACGGACAGGGGGCCCTCCTACGAGCAGTACTTC.

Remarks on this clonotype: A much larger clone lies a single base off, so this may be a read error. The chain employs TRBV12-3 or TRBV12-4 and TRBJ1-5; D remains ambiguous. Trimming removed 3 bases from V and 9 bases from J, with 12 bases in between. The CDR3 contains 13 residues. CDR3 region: CASSLGWSGPQHF. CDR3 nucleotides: TGTGCCAGCAGTTTGGGTTGGAGTGGGCCCCAGCATTTT.

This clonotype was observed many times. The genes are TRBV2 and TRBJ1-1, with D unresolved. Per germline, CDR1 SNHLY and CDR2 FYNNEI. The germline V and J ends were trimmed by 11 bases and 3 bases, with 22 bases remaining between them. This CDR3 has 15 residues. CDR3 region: CAPAADRQVHTEAFF. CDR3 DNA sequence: TGTGCCCCCGCGGCAGACCGGCAGGTACACACTGAAGCTTTCTTT.

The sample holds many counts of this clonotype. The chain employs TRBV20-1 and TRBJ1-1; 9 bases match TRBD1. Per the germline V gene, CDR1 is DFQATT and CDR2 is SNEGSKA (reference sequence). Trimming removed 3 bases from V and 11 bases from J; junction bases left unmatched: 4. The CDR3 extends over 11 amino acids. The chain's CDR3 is CSARDRGAAFF. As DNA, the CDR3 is TGCAGTGCTAGGGACAGGGGTGCCGCTTTCTTT.

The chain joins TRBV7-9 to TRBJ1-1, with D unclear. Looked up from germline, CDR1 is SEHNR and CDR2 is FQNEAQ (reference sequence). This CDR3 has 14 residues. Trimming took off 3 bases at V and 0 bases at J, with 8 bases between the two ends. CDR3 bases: TGTGCCAGCAGCTTGAGCGATTTGAACACTGAAGCTTTCTTT. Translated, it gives CASSLSDLNTEAFF.